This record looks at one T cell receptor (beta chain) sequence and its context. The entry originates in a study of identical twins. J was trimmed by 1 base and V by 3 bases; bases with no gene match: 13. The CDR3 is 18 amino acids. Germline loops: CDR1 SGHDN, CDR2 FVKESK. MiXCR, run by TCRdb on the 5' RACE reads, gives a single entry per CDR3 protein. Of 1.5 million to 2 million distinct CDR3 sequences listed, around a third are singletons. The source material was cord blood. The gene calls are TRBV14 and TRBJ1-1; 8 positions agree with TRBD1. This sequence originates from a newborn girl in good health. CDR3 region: CASSHNPGQGGANTEAFF. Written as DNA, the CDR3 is TGTGCCAGCAGCCACAATCCTGGACAGGGAGGAGCGAACACTGAAGCTTTCTTT.